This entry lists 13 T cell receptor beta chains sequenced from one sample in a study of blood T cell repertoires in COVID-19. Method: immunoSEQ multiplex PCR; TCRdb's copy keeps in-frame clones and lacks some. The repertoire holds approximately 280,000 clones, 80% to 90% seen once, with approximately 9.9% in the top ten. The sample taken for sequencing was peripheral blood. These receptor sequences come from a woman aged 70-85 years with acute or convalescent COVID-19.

CDR3 coding DNA: TGTGCCAGCAGCTTAGGACAGGCCTATGGCTACACCTTC. Protein: CASSLGQAYGYTF. V gene TRBV13 combines with J gene TRBJ1-2; D is possibly TRBD1 (5 bases). V lost 0 bases, J lost 4 bases, and 6 bases lay in between. The CDR3 consists of 13 residues. Germline V gene lookup returns CDR1 PRHDT and CDR2 FYEKMQ (reference sequence).

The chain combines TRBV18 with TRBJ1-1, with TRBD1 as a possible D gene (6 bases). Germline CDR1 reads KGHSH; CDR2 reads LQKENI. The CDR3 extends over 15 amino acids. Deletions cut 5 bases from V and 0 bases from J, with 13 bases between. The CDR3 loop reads CASSDIRQVNTEAFF. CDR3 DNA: TGTGCCAGCTCAGACATCAGACAGGTGAACACTGAAGCTTTCTTT.

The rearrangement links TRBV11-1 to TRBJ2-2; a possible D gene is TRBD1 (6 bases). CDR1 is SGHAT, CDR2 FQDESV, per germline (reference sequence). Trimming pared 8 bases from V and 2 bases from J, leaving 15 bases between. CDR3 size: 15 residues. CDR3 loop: CASEGGRPNTGELFF. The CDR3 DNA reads TGTGCCAGCGAAGGGGGACGGCCAAACACCGGGGAGCTGTTTTTT.

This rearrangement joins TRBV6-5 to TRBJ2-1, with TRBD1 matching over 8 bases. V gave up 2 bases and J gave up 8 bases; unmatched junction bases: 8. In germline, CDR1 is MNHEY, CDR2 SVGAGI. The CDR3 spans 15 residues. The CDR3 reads CASSYVQGAQYEQFF. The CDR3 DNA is TGTGCCAGCAGTTACGTGCAGGGGGCGCAATATGAGCAGTTCTTC.

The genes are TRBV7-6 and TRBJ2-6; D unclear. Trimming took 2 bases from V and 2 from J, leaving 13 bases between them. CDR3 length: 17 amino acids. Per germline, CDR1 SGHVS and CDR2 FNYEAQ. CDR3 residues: CASSLTPLAPGANVLTF. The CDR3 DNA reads TGTGCCAGCAGCTTAACCCCTTTAGCCCCTGGGGCCAACGTCCTGACTTTC.

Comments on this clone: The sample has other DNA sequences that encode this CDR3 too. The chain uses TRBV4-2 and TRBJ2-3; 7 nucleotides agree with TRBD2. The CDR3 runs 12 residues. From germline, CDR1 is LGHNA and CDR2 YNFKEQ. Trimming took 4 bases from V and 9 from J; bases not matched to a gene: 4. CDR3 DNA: TGTGCCAGCAGCCCGAGCGGGGACACGCAGTATTTT. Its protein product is CASSPSGDTQYF.

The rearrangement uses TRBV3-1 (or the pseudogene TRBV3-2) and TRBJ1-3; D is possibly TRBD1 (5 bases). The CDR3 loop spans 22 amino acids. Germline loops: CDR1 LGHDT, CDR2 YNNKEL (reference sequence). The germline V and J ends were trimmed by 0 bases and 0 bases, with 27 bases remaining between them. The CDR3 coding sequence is TGTGCCAGCAGCCAAGATTTACTTCGACGAGGCACAGGATCTAGCTCTGGAAACACCATATATTTT. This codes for CASSQDLLRRGTGSSSGNTIYF.

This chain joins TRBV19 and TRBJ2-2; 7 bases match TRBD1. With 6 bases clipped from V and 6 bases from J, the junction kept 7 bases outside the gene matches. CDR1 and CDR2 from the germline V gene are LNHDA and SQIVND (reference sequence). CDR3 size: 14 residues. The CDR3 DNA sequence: TGTGCCAGTAGGGGCAGGGGGTTATCCGGGGAGCTGTTTTTT. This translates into CASRGRGLSGELFF.

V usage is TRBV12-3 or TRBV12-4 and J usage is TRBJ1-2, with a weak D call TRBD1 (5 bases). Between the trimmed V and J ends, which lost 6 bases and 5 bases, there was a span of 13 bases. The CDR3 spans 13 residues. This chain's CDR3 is CASSSGTDYGYTF. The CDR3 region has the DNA TGTGCCAGCAGCAGCGGGACTGATTATGGCTACACCTTC.

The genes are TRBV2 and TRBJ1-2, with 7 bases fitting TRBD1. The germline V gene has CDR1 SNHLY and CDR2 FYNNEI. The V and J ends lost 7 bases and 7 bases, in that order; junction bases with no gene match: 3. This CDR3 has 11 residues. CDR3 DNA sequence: TGTGCCAGCAAGTCAGGGGGTGGCTACACCTTC. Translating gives CASKSGGGYTF.

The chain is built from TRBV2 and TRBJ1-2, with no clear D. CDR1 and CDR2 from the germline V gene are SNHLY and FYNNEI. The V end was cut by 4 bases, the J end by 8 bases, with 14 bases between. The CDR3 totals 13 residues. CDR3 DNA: TGTGCCAGCAGTGCGGAGGAGGTGGGGGGCTACACCTTC. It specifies CASSAEEVGGYTF. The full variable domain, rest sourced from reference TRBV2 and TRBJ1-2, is EPEVTQTPSHQVTQMGQEVILRCVPISNHLYFYWYRQILGQKVEFLVSFYNNEISEKSEIFDDQFSVERPDGSNFTLKIRSTKLEDSAMYFCASSAEEVGGYTFGSGTRLTVV.

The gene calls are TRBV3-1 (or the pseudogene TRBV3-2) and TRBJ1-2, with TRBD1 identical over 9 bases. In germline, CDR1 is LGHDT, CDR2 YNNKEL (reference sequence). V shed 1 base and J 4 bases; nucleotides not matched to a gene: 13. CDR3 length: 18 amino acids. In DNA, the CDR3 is TGTGCCAGCAGCCAAGGGTCCGGGACAGGGAGGTTGGGCTATGGCTACACCTTC. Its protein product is CASSQGSGTGRLGYGYTF.

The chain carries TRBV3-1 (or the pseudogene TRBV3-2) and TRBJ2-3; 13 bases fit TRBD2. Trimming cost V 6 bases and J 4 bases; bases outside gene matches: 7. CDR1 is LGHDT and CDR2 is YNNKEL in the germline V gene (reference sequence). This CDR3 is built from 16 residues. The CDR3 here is CASSPRLAGGADTQYF. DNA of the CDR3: TGTGCCAGCAGTCCTCGACTAGCGGGGGGCGCAGATACGCAGTATTTT.